This TCR beta chain was identified during a study of blood T cell repertoires in COVID-19. V was clipped by 6 bases and J by 1 base; unmatched bases: 5. Germline V CDR1 and CDR2: MNHEY, SVGEGT. This CDR3 is 14 amino acids long. In the study's own analysis: It was from reference gene primer amplification that nucleated cell counts were estimated. Assay: immunoSEQ multiplex PCR; the TCRdb copy retains only in-frame clones and omits some. That table gives V, J and clone size, and the DNA gave D and trimming. This sample carries 72,000 or so clones, roughly 82% of them seen once, and the ten largest clones take approximately 16%.

V is TRBV6-2 or TRBV6-3 and J is TRBJ2-7; 8 bases match TRBD2. This clonotype originated in a man older than 75 with active COVID-19. The sequenced sample was peripheral blood. The CDR3 region is CASSYSGVSYEQYF. Written as DNA, the CDR3 is TGTGCCAGCAGCTATAGCGGGGTATCCTACGAGCAGTACTTC.